This T cell receptor (beta chain) was sequenced for a study of neurological immune-mediated disorders. This clonotype was seen at least ten times. Its antigen remains unidentified. Study observations and caveats: When the repertoires were grouped phylogenetically, those of 18 of the 34 multiple sclerosis patients came together in a single cluster of related CDR3 sequences, which points to a possible repertoire-level signature. None of the CDR3 amino acid sequences found in expanded clones was shared across subjects. This suggests that the TCR-beta repertoires were private in all groups.

The sorted libraries drew on fewer than 1.1 million T cells that were CD4+ or CD8+. Every sequencing run generated in excess of 170 million TCR-beta sequences. These sequences covered 15-18 subjects. TCRdb processed the 5' RACE reads anew with MiXCR; each CDR3 protein has one entry. The sample holds tens of thousands of distinct CDR3 sequences, 4% seen once. The receptor was derived from a woman aged 40-49 years with multiple sclerosis. Sequenced sample: CD4+ T cells from blood.

The CDR3 nucleotides are TGTGCCAGCAGCACAGGGGGTGAGGTAGATACGCAGTATTTT. Protein sequence: CASSTGGEVDTQYF. V and J are TRBV12-3 or TRBV12-4 and TRBJ2-3; 8 bases align to TRBD1. After removal of 6 bases from V and 5 bases from J, the junction contained 7 bases not matched to a gene. This CDR3 comprises 14 residues.